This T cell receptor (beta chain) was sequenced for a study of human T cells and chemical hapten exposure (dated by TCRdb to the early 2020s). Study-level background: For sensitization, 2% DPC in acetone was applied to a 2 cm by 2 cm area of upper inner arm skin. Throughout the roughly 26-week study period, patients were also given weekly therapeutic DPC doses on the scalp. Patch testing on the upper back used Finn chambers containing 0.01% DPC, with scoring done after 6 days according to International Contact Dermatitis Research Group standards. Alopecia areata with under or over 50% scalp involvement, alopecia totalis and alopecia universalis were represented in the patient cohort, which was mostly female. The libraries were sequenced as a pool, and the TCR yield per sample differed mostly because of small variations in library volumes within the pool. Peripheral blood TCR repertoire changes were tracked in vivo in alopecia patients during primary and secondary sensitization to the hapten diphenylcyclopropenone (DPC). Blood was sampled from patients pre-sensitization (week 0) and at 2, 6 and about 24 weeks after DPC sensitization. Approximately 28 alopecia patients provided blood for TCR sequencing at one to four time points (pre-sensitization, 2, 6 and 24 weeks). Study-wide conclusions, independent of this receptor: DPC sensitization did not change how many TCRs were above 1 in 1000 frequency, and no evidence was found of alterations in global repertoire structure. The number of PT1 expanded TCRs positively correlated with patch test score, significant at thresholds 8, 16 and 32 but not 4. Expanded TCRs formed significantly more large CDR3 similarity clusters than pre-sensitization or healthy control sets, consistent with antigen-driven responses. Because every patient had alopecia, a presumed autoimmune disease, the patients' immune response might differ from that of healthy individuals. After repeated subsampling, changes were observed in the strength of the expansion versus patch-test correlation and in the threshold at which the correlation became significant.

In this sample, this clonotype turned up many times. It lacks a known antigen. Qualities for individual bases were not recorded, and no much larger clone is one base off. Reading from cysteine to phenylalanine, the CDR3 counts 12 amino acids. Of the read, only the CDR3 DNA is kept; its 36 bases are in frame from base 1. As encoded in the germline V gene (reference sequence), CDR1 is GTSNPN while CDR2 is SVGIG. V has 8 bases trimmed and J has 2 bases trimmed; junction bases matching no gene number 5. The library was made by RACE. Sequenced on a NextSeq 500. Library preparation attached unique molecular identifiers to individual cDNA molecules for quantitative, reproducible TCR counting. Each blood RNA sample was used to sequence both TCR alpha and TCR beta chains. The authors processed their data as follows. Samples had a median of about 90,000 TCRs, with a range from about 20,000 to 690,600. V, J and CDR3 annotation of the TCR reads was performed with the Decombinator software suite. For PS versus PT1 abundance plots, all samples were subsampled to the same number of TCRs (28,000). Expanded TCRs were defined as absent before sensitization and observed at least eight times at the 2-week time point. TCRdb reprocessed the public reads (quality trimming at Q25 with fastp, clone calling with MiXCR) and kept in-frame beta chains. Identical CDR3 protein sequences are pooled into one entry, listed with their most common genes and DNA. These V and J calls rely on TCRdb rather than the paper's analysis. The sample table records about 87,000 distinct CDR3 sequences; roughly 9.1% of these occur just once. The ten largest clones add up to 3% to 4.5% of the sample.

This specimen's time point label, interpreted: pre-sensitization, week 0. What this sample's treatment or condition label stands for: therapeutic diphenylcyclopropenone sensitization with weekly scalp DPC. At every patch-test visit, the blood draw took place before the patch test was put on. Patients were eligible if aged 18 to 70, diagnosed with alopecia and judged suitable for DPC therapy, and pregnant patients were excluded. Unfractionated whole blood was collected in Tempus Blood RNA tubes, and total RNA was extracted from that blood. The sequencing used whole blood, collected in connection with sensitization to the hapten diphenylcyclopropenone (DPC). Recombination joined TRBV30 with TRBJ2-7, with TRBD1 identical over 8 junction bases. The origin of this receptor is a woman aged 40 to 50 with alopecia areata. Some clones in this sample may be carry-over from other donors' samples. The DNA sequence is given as TGTGCCGGGACAGGAACCGCCTACGAGCAGTACTTC. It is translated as CAGTGTAYEQYF.